This record looks at one T cell receptor beta chain sequence and its context. The data originate from a study of T cell changes during pregnancy in multiple sclerosis. Using immunoSEQ multiplex PCR, the repertoire was profiled, and TCRdb retains in-frame clones only, with some absent. The table includes fewer than 55,000 clones, around 90% detected once. V lost 8 bases, J lost 11 bases, and 9 bases stayed unmatched. CDR3 length: 13 residues. Germline V gene lookup returns CDR1 SNHLY and CDR2 FYNNEI. This rearrangement joins TRBV2 to TRBJ2-1; 10 bases line up with TRBD2. This TCR came from a female donor in good health, enrolled as a control in a pregnancy study. Sequences were derived from peripheral blood, sampled after pregnancy. The CDR3 nucleotides read TGTGCCAGCCTAGGACTAGCGGACCCGCAGCAGTTCTTC. Its protein is CASLGLADPQQFF.